Presented here are 5 T cell receptor beta chains from one specimen sequenced in a study of T-cell memory formation after mild COVID-19. Via MiXCR, TCRdb re-called the 5' RACE reads, giving one row per CDR3 protein. The sample has 410,000 or so distinct CDR3 sequences, less than 25% seen once. The sequenced sample was PBMCs or a T cell subset sorted from them (not recorded which). Receptors originate from an adult woman who had mild COVID-19 (a few samples of this study predate the infection). Cell type and time point are not known.

This clonotype came up a few times. This sequence joins TRBV20-1 and TRBJ2-5; D is possibly TRBD2 (5 bases). CDR1 and CDR2 (germline): DFQATT, SNEGSKA (reference sequence). V was cut by 1 base and J by 5 bases, with 11 bases left in between. The CDR3 covers 13 residues. In DNA form, the CDR3 reads TGCAGTGCTAGAGCCCCGGGAATCGAGACCCAGTACTTC. It encodes CSARAPGIETQYF.

This clonotype was seen a few times. V and J are TRBV27 and TRBJ1-4, with D uncertain. Germline loops: CDR1 MNHEY, CDR2 SMNVEV (reference sequence). Trimming pared 5 bases from V and 0 bases from J, leaving 13 bases between. CDR3 size: 16 residues. The CDR3, as DNA: TGTGCCAGCAGTCGATCCTCTAGGGCAACTAATGAAAAACTGTTTTTT. It codes for CASSRSSRATNEKLFF.

The table lists this clonotype with a few counts. A read error may account for a junction end that differs from germline. The chain combines TRBV7-7 with TRBJ2-5; D is tentatively TRBD1 or TRBD2 (5 bases each). The CDR3 has 14 amino acids. Germline V lookup: CDR1 SSHAT, CDR2 FNYEAQ (reference sequence). CDR3 nucleotide sequence: TGTGCTAGCAGCCTCCGGGACGTGGAAGAGACCCAGTACTTC. Protein product: CASSLRDVEETQYF.

The chain recombines TRBV5-6 with TRBJ2-1, with unresolved D. The CDR3 runs to 17 residues. V was cut by 0 bases and J by 2 bases, with 15 bases left in between. Looked up from germline, CDR1 is SGHDT and CDR2 is YYEEEE. CDR3 coding DNA: TGTGCCAGCAGCTTGGCGTTGGGGATCGGAACCTACAATGAGCAGTTCTTC. Translated, it gives CASSLALGIGTYNEQFF.

This clonotype was detected a few times. This chain connects TRBV5-1 to TRBJ2-6; the match to TRBD1 covers 10 bases. Germline-derived CDR1 and CDR2 are SGHRS and YFSETQ. The CDR3 covers 16 residues. V shed 0 bases and J 10 bases; nucleotides not matched to a gene: 7. The CDR3 region has the DNA TGCGCCAGCAGCTTGGTAGGGACAGGGGAAAGGAACGTCCTGACTTTC. The encoded protein is CASSLVGTGERNVLTF.